This TCR beta chain was sequenced during a study of blood T cell repertoires in COVID-19. This CDR3 is 15 amino acids long. V shed 1 base and J shed 11 bases, with 15 bases lying between them. In germline, CDR1 is LGHNA, CDR2 YSLEER. TCRdb's table, derived via immunoSEQ multiplex PCR, lists solely in-frame clones and lacks some. The sample holds about 330,000 clones; around nine tenths are singletons and the top ten take around 6%. Adults between roughly 18 and 89 years of age took part from fewer than 30 US areas. Assignments of participants to cohorts depended upon their own reported clinical history.

The receptor was isolated from a woman between 25 and 40 years old who had recovered from COVID-19. Specimen: PBMCs or T cells enriched from blood (not recorded which). V usage is TRBV4-3 and J usage is TRBJ1-6; D gene ambiguous. DNA for the CDR3: TGCGCCAGCAGCCAAGTGCTACAGAACATCGCACCCCTCCACTTT. Protein product: CASSQVLQNIAPLHF.